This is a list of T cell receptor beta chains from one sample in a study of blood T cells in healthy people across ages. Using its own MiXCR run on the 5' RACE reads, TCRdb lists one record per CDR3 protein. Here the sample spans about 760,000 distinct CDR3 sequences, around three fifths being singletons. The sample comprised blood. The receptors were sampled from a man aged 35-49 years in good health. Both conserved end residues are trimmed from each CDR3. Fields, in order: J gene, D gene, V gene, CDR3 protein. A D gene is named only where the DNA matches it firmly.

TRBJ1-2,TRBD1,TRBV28,ASRSYRGQGLGYT
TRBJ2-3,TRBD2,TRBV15,ATSSLGGAGITDTQY
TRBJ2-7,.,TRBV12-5,ASGLSRGSSHEQY
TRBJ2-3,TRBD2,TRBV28,ASIGGRDTDTQY
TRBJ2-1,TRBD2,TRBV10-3,AISGISGRLTYNEQF
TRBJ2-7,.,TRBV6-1,ASQSPRSRNLTYEQY
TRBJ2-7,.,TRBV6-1,ASSQNLEQY
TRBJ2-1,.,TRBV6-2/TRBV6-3,ASSYSTADLSYNEQF
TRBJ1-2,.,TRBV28,ASSFRGSGYT
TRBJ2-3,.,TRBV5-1,ASSLGQSADTQY
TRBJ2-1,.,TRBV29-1,SVTTRWGNEQF
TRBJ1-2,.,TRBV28,ASSLGTAQGYT
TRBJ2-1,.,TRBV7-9,ASSPDNEQF
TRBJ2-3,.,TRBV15,ATSRQGWPDTQY
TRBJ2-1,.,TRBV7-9,ASTHTGMGYEQF
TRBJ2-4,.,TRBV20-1,SAGPNFDKNIQY